This T cell receptor beta chain is from a study of T cells in localized non-small cell lung cancer. Some clones are missing from TCRdb's copy, which holds only in-frame ones; the method was immunoSEQ multiplex PCR. The sample holds around 70,000 clones, less than 85% seen once. Notes on the study in general: In adjacent lung appeared a median approximately 57 of the top 100 tumor clones.

Remarks on this clone: Antigen unknown.

This CDR3 contains 13 residues. The V gene's germline CDR1 is LNHDA and CDR2 SQIVND (reference sequence). Trimming cost V 5 bases and J 7 bases, with 11 bases left between them. V is TRBV19 and J is TRBJ2-2; possibly TRBD1 for D (5 bases). Source: peripheral blood, taken before any cancer treatment. The sequence was collected from a female donor over 55 with stage I lung adenocarcinoma. The CDR3 sequence: CASSLRTFGELFF. The CDR3, as DNA: TGTGCCAGTAGTCTGCGGACATTCGGGGAGCTGTTTTTT.